This TCR beta chain was retrieved from a study of beta chain features in type 1 diabetes (dated by TCRdb to between 2018 and 2020). Broadly, across the study: No differences in mean age, gender distribution, total cell number or subset yield were found between patients and healthy donors. A total of 90 million to 140 million sorted cells were examined across all samples, and RNA yield correlated strongly with the number of cells per subset. In the study, TCRB repertoires of sorted circulating CD4+ T cell subsets from recently diagnosed type 1 diabetes patients were compared with those of matched healthy donors. Regulatory and stem cell-like memory subsets were isolated from only 8 patients and roughly eight healthy donors, whereas naive and central memory subsets came from all 30 or so donors. Study-wide findings and limitations: Shorter templates might have been favored by PCR, but patient and control samples were amplified and corrected together, so both groups would have been affected equally by any skew. Because cDNA rather than genomic DNA was sequenced, highly expressing activated cells could have been over-represented, although no difference in activation and CD3 levels was found between groups. Type 1 diabetes patients showed a moderate but significant shortening of TCRB CDR3 length in all four CD4+ subsets. At VDJ recombination sites, type 1 diabetes patients had fewer insertions and more deleted nucleotides, which implies abnormalities in thymic rearrangement. Naive, central memory and regulatory TCRB repertoires appeared to be more similar among patients than among healthy donors. HLA sub-analyses involved small numbers of individuals, so any influence of HLA type on TCRB rearrangement remained unresolved.

Only a few counts were recorded for this clone. The antigen it recognizes is unknown. No much larger clonotype is one base removed from it; base qualities were not supplied. From each donor, a single peripheral blood sample of 90 to 150 mL on average was drawn into heparinised tubes. Using a panel that included CD45RO, CCR7, CD25, CD127, CD95 and CD27, naive, central memory, regulatory and stem cell-like memory CD4+ T cells were sorted on a BD FACSAria II. Purity was above 98% for every sorted population. Right away, PBMCs were isolated by Lymphoprep density gradient centrifugation and were stained directly, with no culture step. Samples were stained and sorted in pairs, with one healthy donor and one patient per experiment, so that batch effects were minimized. All of the isolated RNA was reverse transcribed with the High Capacity cDNA Reverse Transcription Kit, so expressed TCRB transcripts were sequenced. Deep immunoSEQ sequencing was performed on naive, central memory and regulatory T cell samples, with an average of about 3.57 million total reads per sample. After sorted cells were lysed in RLT buffer, RNA was extracted with DNase-treated RNeasy Micro or Mini kits, with the choice depending on cell number. Each cell subset was processed separately to prevent cross-contamination, with patient and healthy donor samples processed together. The immunoSEQ multiplex PCR was used to amplify TCRB sequences from cDNA, yielding 87-bp fragments that span the CDR3 region. Sequencing of the amplicons was performed on the Illumina HiSeq platform. The paper's processing steps were these. Synthetic template baselines were used to correct PCR bias computationally, reads within Hamming distance 2 were collapsed, and singletons that could not be merged were discarded. By aligning reads against IMGT, V, D and J genes, CDR3 length, and insertions or deletions at six rearrangement sites were assigned. Clonotype counts were normalized to sorted cell number within each subset before computing true diversity and Gini coefficients with the tcR R package. The overlap coefficient, calculated on TCRB nucleotide sequences, was used to measure repertoire sharing. TCRdb mirrors the immuneACCESS table, restricted to in-frame sequences. Some clones are absent from its copies; in checked studies, under half trace to an unresolved V gene, and the reason for the others is unknown. V, J and clone size derive from that table, while D and trimming were established from the DNA sequence. Here the sample has 150,000 or so clones; roughly 9.7% occur a single time. The biggest ten clones account for 0.65% of the sample.

CDR3 length: 16 amino acids, cysteine to phenylalanine. Only the CDR3 DNA is retained, 48 bases long and in frame from the first base. Trimmed from V: 3 bases; trimmed from J: 3 bases; junction bases lacking a gene match: 5. For CDR1 and CDR2, the germline V gene (reference sequence) lists SGHNT and YYREEE. Sequencing was performed on central memory CD4+ T cells from blood. The chain was built from TRBV5-4 and TRBJ2-1; 11 junctional bases match TRBD1. The receptor was derived from a woman in her forties in good health. The nucleotide sequence reads as follows: TGTGCCAGCAGCTCCGGGACAGGGGGTGTCTACAATGAGCAGTTCTTC. The resulting protein is CASSSGTGGVYNEQFF.